These 8 T cell receptor beta chains were sequenced from one sample in a study of beta chain features in type 1 diabetes. The entirety of the isolated RNA underwent reverse transcription, so expressed TCRB transcripts were sequenced. The repertoire was sequenced with immunoSEQ multiplex PCR; TCRdb's copy has only in-frame clones and lacks some. The sample lists more than 250,000 clones, around 21% seen once, with approximately 0.029% in the top ten. For these TCRs, the target antigens are not known. Findings and caveats of the study: Shortening of TCRB CDR3s, moderate but significant, appeared in all four CD4+ subsets of Type 1 diabetes patients.

The specimen was naive CD4+ T cells from blood. These receptors all come from a woman aged 40-49 years with type 1 diabetes.

The chain carries TRBV11-2 and TRBJ2-2; D is perhaps TRBD2 (6 bases). Trimming removed 5 bases from V and 9 bases from J, with 16 bases in between. Germline V gene data show CDR1 as SGHAT and CDR2 as FQNNGV. The CDR3 consists of 14 residues. Written as DNA, the CDR3 is TGTGCCAGCAGCCGACGGGGGTCGGAACGGGAGCTGTTTTTT. Protein: CASSRRGSERELFF. The full variable domain, completed using reference TRBV11-2 and TRBJ2-2, is EAGVAQSPRYKIIEKRQSVAFWCNPISGHATLYWYQQILGQGPKLLIQFQNNGVVDDSQLPKDRFSAERLKGVDSTLKIQPAKLEDSAVYLCASSRRGSERELFFGEGSRLTVL.

This sequence joins TRBV18 and TRBJ1-5; D gene uncertain. The CDR3 is made up of 12 amino acids. Germline V gives CDR1 KGHSH, CDR2 LQKENI. V was pared by 3 bases and J by 12 bases, with 12 bases between. CDR3 in DNA: TGTGCCAGCTCACCCCCCGGGGATCGCCAGCATTTT. Translation: CASSPPGDRQHF.

The V and J genes are TRBV18 and TRBJ2-4, with D perhaps matching TRBD2 (5 bases). The CDR3 runs 15 residues. Trimming took 3 bases from V and 1 from J, leaving 10 bases between them. Germline-derived CDR1 and CDR2 are KGHSH and LQKENI. CDR3 sequence: CASSPRGEAKNIQYF. In DNA form, the CDR3 reads TGTGCCAGCTCACCCCGTGGGGAGGCCAAAAACATTCAGTACTTC.

The genes are TRBV4-1 and TRBJ2-3; D may be TRBD2 (5 bases). The CDR3 loop spans 15 amino acids. V was shortened by 1 base and J by 8 bases, with 16 bases between the two germline ends. The germline V gene has CDR1 MGHRA and CDR2 YSYEKL. The CDR3 DNA follows: TGCGCCAGCAGCCAAGCGGGCTTCGACCGGGGTACGCAGTATTTT. It specifies CASSQAGFDRGTQYF.

The chain couples TRBV7-2 to TRBJ1-5; D gene ambiguous. This CDR3 comprises 15 residues. V gave up 1 base and J gave up 0 bases, with 7 bases separating them. CDR1 and CDR2 from the germline V gene are SGHTA and FQGNSA. The chain's CDR3 is CASSLELYSNQPQHF. CDR3 DNA sequence: TGTGCCAGCAGCTTAGAGCTTTATAGCAATCAGCCCCAGCATTTT. The variable domain in full, with the rest retrieved from reference TRBV7-2 and TRBJ1-5, is GAGVSQSPSNKVTEKGKDVELRCDPISGHTALYWYRQSLGQGLEFLIYFQGNSAPDKSGLPSDRFSAERTGGSVSTLTIQRTQQEDSAVYLCASSLELYSNQPQHFGDGTRLSIL.

The chain recombines TRBV29-1 with TRBJ2-4, with D unresolved. V lost 0 bases and J lost 0, with 6 bases in between. CDR1 is SQVTM and CDR2 is ANQGSEA in the germline V gene. CDR3 length: 14 amino acids. The CDR3 DNA follows: TGCAGCGTTGAAGATCAATTAGCCAAAAACATTCAGTACTTC. Translated: CSVEDQLAKNIQYF.

The chain recombines TRBV9 with TRBJ1-5, with no clear D. The CDR3 loop spans 14 amino acids. CDR1 and CDR2 (germline): SGDLS, YYNGEE. The V end lost 4 bases, the J end lost 5 bases, and 13 bases lay between the germline ends. This CDR3 is CASSPGGRDQPQHF. DNA of the CDR3: TGTGCCAGCAGCCCAGGAGGGCGAGATCAGCCCCAGCATTTT. Drawing the rest from reference TRBV9 and TRBJ1-5, the complete variable domain is DSGVTQTPKHLITATGQRVTLRCSPRSGDLSVYWYQQSLDQGLQFLIQYYNGEERAKGNILERFSAQQFPDLHSELNLSSLELGDSALYFCASSPGGRDQPQHFGDGTRLSIL.

V gene TRBV4-2 combines with J gene TRBJ2-7; 7 nucleotides line up with TRBD1. The CDR3 spans 15 residues. V lost 2 bases, J lost 4 bases, and 8 bases stayed unmatched. The V gene's germline CDR1 is LGHNA and CDR2 YNFKEQ. The CDR3 nucleotides are TGTGCCAGCAGCCAATCGGACAGGCATTGGTACGAGCAGTACTTC. Translating it yields CASSQSDRHWYEQYF.